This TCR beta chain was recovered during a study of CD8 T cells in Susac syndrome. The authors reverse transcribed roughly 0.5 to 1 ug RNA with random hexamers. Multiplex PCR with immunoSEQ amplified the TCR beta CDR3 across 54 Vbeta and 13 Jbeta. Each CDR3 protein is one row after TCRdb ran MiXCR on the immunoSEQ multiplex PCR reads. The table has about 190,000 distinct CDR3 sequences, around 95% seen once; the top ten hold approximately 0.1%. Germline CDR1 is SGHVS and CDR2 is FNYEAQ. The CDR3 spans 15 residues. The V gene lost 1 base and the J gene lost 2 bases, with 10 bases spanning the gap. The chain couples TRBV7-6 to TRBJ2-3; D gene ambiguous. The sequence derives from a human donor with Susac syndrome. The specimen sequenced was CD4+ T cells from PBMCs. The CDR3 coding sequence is TGTGCCAGCAGCTTAGGGACCCAATCCACAGATACGCAGTATTTT. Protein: CASSLGTQSTDTQYF.